This T cell receptor (beta chain) derives from a study of post-analysis software for immune sequencing data. Germline V gene data show CDR1 as SQVTM and CDR2 as ANQGSEA. With 6 bases removed from V and 3 bases from J, the gap between germline ends came to 14 bases. The CDR3 consists of 13 residues. The TCR beta cDNA libraries contained unique molecular identifiers. Yield was approximately 500,000 cDNA molecules from approximately 0.91 to 9.4 million T cells. TCRdb fed the PCR reads into MiXCR, producing one record per CDR3 protein. The sample has hundreds of thousands of distinct CDR3 sequences; about 57% are singletons. This clonotype has only a few counts. What it binds is unknown. Study-wide findings and caveats: F measure showed strong co-clustering of same-batch samples. Multiple sclerosis patients showed significantly lower normalized Chao1 diversity than controls did. Patients had higher frequencies than controls of about five TRBV segments, including TRBV5-6, TRBV5-1 and TRBV20-1.

This TCR was sampled from a girl aged 5-17 years with multiple sclerosis. The source material was blood. The gene calls are TRBV29-1 and TRBJ2-5; perhaps TRBD1 as D (6 bases). CDR3 protein: CSVGTTRKETQYF. The CDR3 DNA reads TGCAGCGTCGGGACAACTAGGAAAGAGACCCAGTACTTC.